The 28 T cell receptor beta chains below all came from one sample that was sequenced in a study of T-cell memory formation after mild COVID-19 (dated by TCRdb to the early 2020s). Libraries were built with 5' RACE. Data came from an Illumina NovaSeq 6000. TCRdb itself trimmed the public reads at Q25 with fastp, ran MiXCR and retained productive beta chains. Merged by CDR3 protein, the rows form single entries marked with the most common genes and DNA. Within this sample are roughly 240,000 distinct CDR3 sequences, with 15% of them counted one time only. The top ten clones comprise 2.1% of the sample. Sequenced sample: PBMCs or a T cell subset sorted from them (not recorded which). These receptors were taken from an adult woman who had mild COVID-19 (a few samples of this study predate the infection). The sample titles of this study are shuffled in the database, so cell type and time point are left out; the donor was told from shared clones.

The rearrangement uses TRBV20-1 and TRBJ2-1; D remains unclear. This CDR3 is built from 12 residues. CDR1 is DFQATT, CDR2 SNEGSKA, per germline (reference sequence). The germline V and J ends were trimmed by 4 bases and 10 bases, with 14 bases remaining between them. For the CDR3, the DNA is TGCAGTGCTACAACTCAGCGAACCGAGCAGTTCTTC. It yields the protein CSATTQRTEQFF.

The chain couples TRBV20-1 to TRBJ2-5; 8 bases match TRBD2. The CDR3 runs to 13 residues. The germline V gene encodes CDR1 DFQATT and CDR2 SNEGSKA (reference sequence). V trimming: 6 bases; J trimming: 6 bases; junction bases outside the gene matches: 9. The CDR3 DNA reads TGCAGTGCCGTCGGGGGGGCCCGACAGACCCAGTACTTC. Translating it yields CSAVGGARQTQYF.

This chain connects TRBV5-1 to TRBJ1-1; 7 bases are shared with TRBD1. Germline V lookup: CDR1 SGHRS, CDR2 YFSETQ. The length of the CDR3 is 14 residues. Trimming removed 1 base from V and 5 bases from J; junction bases left unmatched: 5. The chain's CDR3 is CASSLIQGITEAFF. DNA for the CDR3: TGCGCCAGCAGCTTGATACAGGGGATAACTGAAGCTTTCTTT.

This clonotype has only a few counts. The rearrangement joins TRBV7-2 to TRBJ2-7; 10 nucleotides line up with TRBD2. The junction had 7 bases not matched to a gene; V was cut back by 2 bases and J by 0 bases. The CDR3 spans 17 residues. Looked up from germline, CDR1 is SGHTA and CDR2 is FQGNSA. CDR3 region: CASSLPGVAGGSYEQYF. CDR3 coding DNA: TGTGCCAGCAGCTTACCCGGGGTAGCGGGAGGCTCCTACGAGCAGTACTTC. Supplemented by reference TRBV7-2 and TRBJ2-7, the full variable domain reads GAGVSQSPSNKVTEKGKDVELRCDPISGHTALYWYRQSLGQGLEFLIYFQGNSAPDKSGLPSDRFSAERTGGSVSTLTIQRTQQEDSAVYLCASSLPGVAGGSYEQYFGPGTRLTVT.

This chain uses TRBV12-3 or TRBV12-4 with TRBJ2-7, with 7 bases aligning to TRBD1. J was trimmed by 2 bases and V by 6 bases; bases with no gene match: 7. The CDR3 is made up of 14 amino acids. The chain's CDR3 is CASRRQGFPYEQYF. CDR3 nucleotide sequence: TGTGCCAGCAGAAGACAGGGATTCCCCTACGAGCAGTACTTC.

This clonotype appeared a few times. This chain connects TRBV7-8 to TRBJ1-5; TRBD1 might be the D (5 bases). Germline loops: CDR1 SGHVS, CDR2 FQNEAQ. The CDR3 runs to 16 residues. The germline V and J ends were trimmed by 1 base and 5 bases, with 15 bases remaining between them. This CDR3 reads CASSLDRTPSHQPQHF. CDR3 nucleotides: TGTGCCAGCAGCTTAGACCGGACACCCAGCCATCAGCCCCAGCATTTT.

V is TRBV6-6 and J is TRBJ1-5, with TRBD1 identical over 8 bases. Per the germline V gene, CDR1 is MNHNY and CDR2 is SVGAGI (reference sequence). The V segment lost 5 bases and the J segment 6 bases; nucleotides outside the gene matches: 9. This CDR3 is built from 15 residues. The CDR3 DNA sequence: TGTGCCAGCAGTAGAGACAGGGGATCGGCTCAGCCCCAGCATTTT. Translating gives CASSRDRGSAQPQHF.

The rearrangement links TRBV4-2 to TRBJ2-7; 9 bases map to TRBD1. The trim removed 0 bases at V and 7 bases at J, leaving 4 bases unmatched. The germline V gene has CDR1 LGHNA and CDR2 YNFKEQ. This CDR3 contains 14 residues. The CDR3, as DNA: TGTGCCAGCAGCCAAGATGTCGGACAGGGGGAGCAGTACTTC. It yields the protein CASSQDVGQGEQYF.

The V call is TRBV12-3 or TRBV12-4, the J call TRBJ2-2; perhaps TRBD2 as D (5 bases). V was shortened by 8 bases and J by 4 bases, with 20 bases between the two germline ends. The CDR3 runs 16 residues. CDR3 residues: CASGTNPGVLTGELFF. The CDR3 DNA sequence: TGTGCCAGCGGCACGAATCCCGGGGTACTCACCGGGGAGCTGTTTTTT.

The rearrangement uses TRBV24-1 and TRBJ1-1, with D hard to call. The CDR3 has 13 amino acids. Germline V lookup: CDR1 KGHDR, CDR2 SFDVKD. Trimming stripped 1 base from V and 3 bases from J, with 5 bases between. The CDR3 DNA follows: TGTGCCACCAGTGATTTCGGGTACACTGAAGCTTTCTTT. Its protein product is CATSDFGYTEAFF.

A few counts support this clonotype. The genes are TRBV4-1 and TRBJ1-2; D is ambiguous. Germline assignment: CDR1 MGHRA and CDR2 YSYEKL. The length of the CDR3 is 14 residues. Trimming removed 4 bases at V and 8 bases at J, with 17 bases between. The CDR3 DNA is TGCGCCAGCAGCCCTCCTGAACGGGTGGTGGGCTACACCTTC. It yields the protein CASSPPERVVGYTF.

This clonotype occurred a few times. This rearrangement joins TRBV5-1 to TRBJ1-1; D ambiguous. The germline V gene encodes CDR1 SGHRS and CDR2 YFSETQ. V lost 6 bases and J 3 bases, leaving 6 bases between the germline ends. This CDR3 is 11 amino acids long. CDR3 loop: CASNSDTEAFF. The CDR3, as DNA: TGCGCCAGCAACTCGGACACTGAAGCTTTCTTT. Looking up the rest from reference TRBV5-1 and TRBJ1-1 gives the full variable domain: KAGVTQTPRYLIKTRGQQVTLSCSPISGHRSVSWYQQTPGQGLQFLFEYFSETQRNKGNFPGRFSGRQFSNSRSEMNVSTLELGDSALYLCASNSDTEAFFGQGTRLTVV.

CDR3 residues: CATSNQGVGNIQYF. In DNA form, the CDR3 reads TGTGCCACCAGCAACCAGGGGGTGGGGAACATTCAGTACTTC. The chain links TRBV15 to TRBJ2-4; 7 bases fit TRBD1. V dropped 4 bases and J dropped 7; count of bases not matched to a gene: 7. The germline V gene encodes CDR1 LNHNV and CDR2 YYDKDF (reference sequence). The CDR3 has 14 amino acids. Complete variable domain (other parts from reference TRBV15 and TRBJ2-4): DAMVIQNPRYQVTQFGKPVTLSCSQTLNHNVMYWYQQKSSQAPKLLFHYYDKDFNNEADTPDNFQSRRPNTSFCFLDIRSPGLGDTAMYLCATSNQGVGNIQYFGAGTRLSVL.

The chain joins TRBV7-9 to TRBJ2-1; D may be TRBD2 (6 bases). CDR1 and CDR2 from the germline V gene are SEHNR and FQNEAQ (reference sequence). There are 17 residues in the CDR3. The ends were cut back, 5 bases at V and 1 base at J, with 18 bases in the middle. CDR3 nucleotide sequence: TGTGCCAGCAGCCGCCTCCTGACTAGACTATCCTACAATGAGCAGTTCTTC. Translating it yields CASSRLLTRLSYNEQFF.

The CDR3 coding sequence is TGTGCCAGCAGTGAAGCTCCCCGGGGTGGCTACACCTTC. This sequence encodes CASSEAPRGGYTF. V gene TRBV2 combines with J gene TRBJ1-2; D is unclear. The CDR3 contains 13 residues. CDR1 is SNHLY, CDR2 FYNNEI, per germline. Trimming took off 0 bases at V and 7 bases at J, with 9 bases between the two ends.

This clonotype was observed a few times. CDR3 sequence: CASSPAGGPNNEQFF. The DNA for the CDR3 is TGTGCCAGCAGCCCAGCGGGAGGGCCTAACAATGAGCAGTTCTTC. The chain carries TRBV4-2 and TRBJ2-1; the match to TRBD2 covers 10 bases. The CDR3 spans 15 residues. Germline V gene sequence: CDR1 LGHNA, CDR2 YNFKEQ. V trimming: 4 bases; J trimming: 5 bases; junction bases outside the gene matches: 5.

As DNA, the CDR3 is TGTGCCAGCAGCCAAAGCGGGGGGGCAAAGAATGAGCAGTTCTTC. This encodes CASSQSGGAKNEQFF. This chain joins TRBV6-5 and TRBJ2-1, with 10 bases that match TRBD2. Unmatched junction bases numbered 9, after V lost 6 bases and J lost 7 bases. CDR1 and CDR2 from the germline V gene are MNHEY and SVGAGI. CDR3 length: 15 amino acids.

This clonotype was detected a few times. The V gene is TRBV5-4, the J gene TRBJ2-3; D may be TRBD1 or TRBD2 (6 bases each). The CDR3 extends over 15 amino acids. CDR1 and CDR2 (germline): SGHNT, YYREEE (reference sequence). The V end was cut by 2 bases, the J end by 2 bases, with 12 bases between. The CDR3 protein is CASSFGGPHTDTQYF. The CDR3 bases are TGTGCCAGCAGCTTTGGGGGGCCCCACACAGATACGCAGTATTTT. Supplemented by reference TRBV5-4 and TRBJ2-3, the full variable domain reads ETGVTQSPTHLIKTRGQQVTLRCSSQSGHNTVSWYQQALGQGPQFIFQYYREEENGRGNFPPRFSGLQFPNYSSELNVNALELDDSALYLCASSFGGPHTDTQYFGPGTRLTVL.

This clonotype was counted only a few times. The genes are TRBV12-3 or TRBV12-4 and TRBJ2-3, with D unresolved. This CDR3 comprises 12 residues. V dropped 7 bases and J dropped 5 bases, with 10 bases sitting between them. The CDR3 DNA follows: TGTGCCAGCACTGCAAGGTTAGATACGCAGTATTTT. Translating it yields CASTARLDTQYF.

This clonotype was counted ten times or more. V is TRBV12-3 or TRBV12-4 and J is TRBJ1-3; TRBD1 might be the D (6 bases). CDR3 length: 14 residues. V dropped 5 bases and J dropped 2 bases, with 10 bases sitting between them. The CDR3 loop is CASSQQGAGNTIYF. In DNA form, the CDR3 reads TGTGCCAGCAGTCAACAGGGAGCTGGAAACACCATATATTTT.

The chain carries TRBV5-1 and TRBJ2-7; a weak D match, TRBD1 (5 bases). V dropped 1 base and J dropped 5 bases, with 16 bases sitting between them. CDR1 SGHRS and CDR2 YFSETQ come from the germline V gene. CDR3 size: 15 residues. The CDR3 sequence is CASSLSPGSQDEQYF. The CDR3 DNA is TGCGCCAGCAGCTTGTCCCCAGGGTCACAGGACGAGCAGTACTTC.

The gene calls are TRBV18 and TRBJ2-7, with a weak D call TRBD2 (6 bases). Germline V gives CDR1 KGHSH, CDR2 LQKENI. V lost 0 bases and J 0 bases, leaving 12 bases between the germline ends. There are 16 residues in the CDR3. The CDR3 sequence: CASSPPRGGTSYEQYF. The CDR3 DNA reads TGTGCCAGCTCACCACCGAGGGGCGGGACCTCCTACGAGCAGTACTTC.

V gene TRBV11-2 combines with J gene TRBJ2-7; perhaps TRBD2 as D (6 bases). Germline V gene lookup returns CDR1 SGHAT and CDR2 FQNNGV. This CDR3 has 16 residues. V lost 1 base to trimming and J lost 5 bases, with 18 bases between them. CDR3 nucleotide sequence: TGTGCCAGCAGCTTAGGGCGGGGAACTTGGAAAAACGAGCAGTACTTC. It codes for CASSLGRGTWKNEQYF.

This clonotype was detected a few times. This chain joins TRBV12-3 or TRBV12-4 and TRBJ2-7; D call uncertain. The ends were cut back, 3 bases at V and 2 bases at J, with 5 bases in the middle. This CDR3 region has 12 residues. The DNA for the CDR3 is TGTGCCAGCAGTTTCCCCCCCTACGAGCAGTACTTC. Encoded protein: CASSFPPYEQYF.

This clonotype has more than one count but fewer than ten. The genes are TRBV29-1 and TRBJ2-7; D uncertain. Germline V gene sequence: CDR1 SQVTM, CDR2 ANQGSEA. The V and J ends lost 6 bases and 1 base respectively, with 7 bases between them. CDR3 length: 11 residues. The CDR3 DNA sequence: TGCAGCGTATTGGGTTCCTACGAGCAGTACTTC. Translation gives CSVLGSYEQYF.

The V call is TRBV7-2, the J call TRBJ2-1, with TRBD2 matching over 10 bases. This CDR3 spans 17 amino acids. Germline assignment: CDR1 SGHTA and CDR2 FQGNSA. Trimming removed 4 bases from V and 6 bases from J; junction bases left unmatched: 12. The CDR3 reads CASSWGLSGRARNEQFF. For the CDR3, the DNA is TGTGCCAGCAGCTGGGGACTGAGCGGGAGGGCCCGCAATGAGCAGTTCTTC.

The chain links TRBV20-1 to TRBJ1-2; a weak D match, TRBD1 (6 bases). The CDR3 length is 15 residues. Germline V lookup: CDR1 DFQATT, CDR2 SNEGSKA (reference sequence). V gave up 0 bases and J gave up 5 bases, with 16 bases separating them. The CDR3 coding sequence is TGCAGTGCTAGAGACCCCCAGGGGCTCCGGTATGGCTACACCTTC. Translated: CSARDPQGLRYGYTF.

This clonotype has a handful of counts. The chain links TRBV12-3 or TRBV12-4 to TRBJ2-3; D is ambiguous. Trimming removed 7 bases at V and 0 bases at J, with 8 bases between. This CDR3 comprises 13 residues. The CDR3 loop reads CASTKRSTDTQYF. DNA of the CDR3: TGTGCCAGCACCAAACGAAGCACAGATACGCAGTATTTT.